The 21 T cell receptor beta chains in this list originate from one sample, sequenced in a study of identical twins. TCRdb re-called the 5' RACE reads through MiXCR, storing one row per CDR3 protein. Here the sample spans about 810,000 distinct CDR3 sequences, over 9% being singletons. These data were likewise used in another study, on yellow fever vaccine responses in identical twins.

The specimen sequenced was PBMCs. The receptors stem from a young woman in good health.

The chain carries TRBV20-1 and TRBJ1-1; 7 nucleotides align to TRBD1. Per the germline V gene, CDR1 is DFQATT and CDR2 is SNEGSKA (reference sequence). The trim removed 2 bases at V and 6 bases at J, leaving 9 bases unmatched. The CDR3 totals 14 residues. CDR3 nucleotide sequence: TGCAGTGCTAGACATTACAGGGGCAATGCTGAAGCTTTCTTT. It yields the protein CSARHYRGNAEAFF.

The chain uses TRBV7-7 and TRBJ2-5, with TRBD2 identical over 10 bases. This CDR3 contains 16 residues. Trimming at V came to 1 base and at J to 9 bases, leaving 11 bases not matched to a gene. Germline CDR1 reads SSHAT; CDR2 reads FNYEAQ (reference sequence). The CDR3 nucleotides read TGTGCCAGCAGCTTAGTAGCGGGGGGTCCCAACGTGGCCCAGTACTTC. This gives the protein CASSLVAGGPNVAQYF.

J is TRBJ2-2 and V is TRBV6-5; the D gene is possibly TRBD1 (6 bases). Per the germline V gene, CDR1 is MNHEY and CDR2 is SVGAGI. The V end lost 3 bases, the J end lost 1 base, and 9 bases lay between the germline ends. The CDR3 totals 15 residues. The CDR3 here is CASSYRTVNTGELFF. CDR3 sequence (DNA): TGTGCCAGCAGTTATCGGACAGTGAACACCGGGGAGCTGTTTTTT.

The chain is built from TRBV29-1 and TRBJ2-1; 9 positions agree with TRBD2. Germline V gene lookup returns CDR1 SQVTM and CDR2 ANQGSEA. V was pared by 3 bases and J by 8 bases, with 5 bases of the junction left unmatched. The CDR3 loop spans 13 amino acids. The CDR3 loop is CSVDASGTHEQFF. Here the CDR3 DNA reads TGCAGCGTTGACGCTAGCGGGACGCATGAGCAGTTCTTC.

Comments on this clonotype: A read error is likely, as this CDR3 ends without the conserved phenylalanine or tryptophan. J is TRBJ2-1 and V is TRBV4-1; 7 bases match TRBD2. The CDR3 sequence is 12 residues long. Germline V gene lookup returns CDR1 MGHRA and CDR2 YSYEKL. V shed 4 bases and J 10 bases; nucleotides not matched to a gene: 4. CDR3 in DNA: TGCGCCAGCAGCCCAGCGGGAATAGAGCAGTTCTTA. This encodes CASSPAGIEQFL.

This clonotype has a handful of counts. The J gene is TRBJ1-1, the V gene TRBV11-2, with D uncertain. This CDR3 has 14 amino acids. Germline V lookup: CDR1 SGHAT, CDR2 FQNNGV. V lost 8 bases, J lost 4 bases, and 17 bases lay in between. In DNA form, the CDR3 reads TGTGCCAGCTGCGAACCGCCACTTTGCACTGAAGCTTTCTTT. It encodes CASCEPPLCTEAFF.

The chain recombines TRBV6-5 with TRBJ2-3; D remains ambiguous. The germline V and J ends were trimmed by 2 bases and 1 base, with 10 bases remaining between them. CDR1 and CDR2 from the germline V gene are MNHEY and SVGAGI. This CDR3 spans 15 amino acids. This chain's CDR3 is CASSYTDSGTDTQYF. DNA for the CDR3: TGTGCCAGCAGTTACACAGATTCGGGCACAGATACGCAGTATTTT.

This clonotype was seen at least ten times. The gene calls are TRBV7-9 and TRBJ1-6; D unresolved. Per germline, CDR1 SEHNR and CDR2 FQNEAQ (reference sequence). The CDR3 extends over 13 amino acids. V dropped 0 bases and J dropped 8 bases, with 5 bases sitting between them. CDR3 bases: TGTGCCAGCAGCTTAGCAATAGATTCACCCCTCCACTTT. This gives the protein CASSLAIDSPLHF.

The V and J genes are TRBV25-1 and TRBJ1-5, with D possibly matching TRBD1 (5 bases). The CDR3 extends over 13 amino acids. V was cut by 8 bases and J by 3 bases, with 11 bases left in between. Per germline, CDR1 MGHDK and CDR2 SYGVNS. CDR3 nucleotides: TGTGCCAGCGTCAGGGTAAACAATCAGCCCCAGCATTTT. This codes for CASVRVNNQPQHF. Drawing the rest from reference TRBV25-1 and TRBJ1-5, the complete variable domain is EADIYQTPRYLVIGTGKKITLECSQTMGHDKMYWYQQDPGMELHLIHYSYGVNSTEKGDLSSESTVSRIRTEHFPLTLESARPSHTSQYLCASVRVNNQPQHFGDGTRLSIL.

This clonotype was observed a few times. This chain links TRBV6-4 with TRBJ2-1; 8 nucleotides agree with TRBD2. CDR1 is MRHNA and CDR2 is SNTAGT in the germline V gene. CDR3 size: 17 residues. The junction had 10 bases not matched to a gene; V was cut back by 6 bases and J by 0 bases. CDR3 DNA sequence: TGTGCCAGCAGCCGAACCGGTCTAGCGGGCTCCTACAATGAGCAGTTCTTC. This encodes CASSRTGLAGSYNEQFF.

This clonotype has a handful of counts. The J gene is TRBJ2-2, the V gene TRBV7-9, with no clear D. This CDR3 has 17 amino acids. V lost 3 bases, J lost 0 bases, and 14 bases lay in between. Germline V lookup: CDR1 SEHNR, CDR2 FQNEAQ (reference sequence). Written as DNA, the CDR3 is TGTGCCAGCAGCTTGCCCTTATTAACGGCGAACACCGGGGAGCTGTTTTTT. Translating it yields CASSLPLLTANTGELFF.

Only a few counts were recorded for this clonotype. V and J are TRBV20-1 and TRBJ2-4; tentatively, D is TRBD1 (5 bases). V lost 5 bases and J lost 0, with 14 bases in between. The CDR3 has 15 amino acids. Germline CDR1 reads DFQATT; CDR2 reads SNEGSKA (reference sequence). CDR3 sequence (DNA): TGCAGTGCTGAAACCACAGGTCTAGCCAAAAACATTCAGTACTTC. Translated: CSAETTGLAKNIQYF.

This chain connects TRBV28 to TRBJ2-7; TRBD1 matches 7 bases. Trimming took 5 bases from V and 4 from J; bases not matched to a gene: 8. From germline, CDR1 is MDHEN and CDR2 SYDVKM. The CDR3 contains 14 residues. DNA of the CDR3: TGTGCCAGCAGTGAACAGGGGAGATCATACGAGCAGTACTTC. The encoded protein is CASSEQGRSYEQYF.

This clonotype turned up a few times. The chain recombines TRBV3-1 with TRBJ2-1; 7 bases map to TRBD2. Germline CDR1 LGHDT, CDR2 YNNKEL (reference sequence). The V segment lost 2 bases and the J segment 5 bases; nucleotides outside the gene matches: 3. The CDR3 is 14 amino acids. The DNA for the CDR3 is TGTGCCAGCAGCCAACGCGGGGGAGACAATGAGCAGTTCTTC. It is translated as CASSQRGGDNEQFF.

A few counts support this clonotype. The chain carries TRBV24-1 and TRBJ2-5; the D gene is possibly TRBD1 (5 bases). The germline V and J ends were trimmed by 4 bases and 8 bases, with 13 bases remaining between them. Germline CDR1 is KGHDR and CDR2 is SFDVKD. This CDR3 spans 13 amino acids. The CDR3 DNA follows: TGTGCCACCAGTGAAAAAACCACAGGCACCCAGTACTTC. The encoded protein is CATSEKTTGTQYF.

This clonotype has a handful of counts. V usage is TRBV28 and J usage is TRBJ2-5, with D tentatively TRBD1 or TRBD2 (6 bases each). V gave up 3 bases and J gave up 1 base, with 15 bases separating them. The CDR3 is 16 amino acids. Germline lookup yields CDR1 MDHEN and CDR2 SYDVKM. CDR3 sequence reads: CASSFDSRGLQETQYF. CDR3 coding DNA: TGTGCCAGCAGTTTCGACAGTCGGGGGCTCCAAGAGACCCAGTACTTC. The complete variable domain, with remaining parts taken from reference TRBV28 and TRBJ2-5, reads DVKVTQSSRYLVKRTGEKVFLECVQDMDHENMFWYRQDPGLGLRLIYFSYDVKMKEKGDIPEGYSVSREKKERFSLILESASTNQTSMYLCASSFDSRGLQETQYFGPGTRLLVL.

This chain joins TRBV5-1 and TRBJ2-3, with D uncertain. This CDR3 has 17 residues. With 4 bases removed from V and 2 bases from J, the gap between germline ends came to 20 bases. The germline gives CDR1 SGHRS, CDR2 YFSETQ. The CDR3 DNA sequence: TGCGCCAGCAGCGCAGTGGCGACCACCCTAGACACAGATACGCAGTATTTT. Protein: CASSAVATTLDTDTQYF.

This clonotype was counted a few times. The chain combines TRBV4-1 with TRBJ2-1, with D possibly being TRBD2 (5 bases). This CDR3 has 12 amino acids. V was trimmed by 0 bases and J by 15 bases, leaving 12 bases between them. CDR1 and CDR2 from the germline V gene are MGHRA and YSYEKL. The CDR3 DNA follows: TGCGCCAGCAGCCAAGACGGGGTGAGGAGGTTCTTC. This sequence encodes CASSQDGVRRFF.

The genes are TRBV11-1 and TRBJ2-1; D assignment may be TRBD1 or TRBD2 (6 bases each). The CDR3 totals 16 residues. From germline, CDR1 is SGHAT and CDR2 FQDESV (reference sequence). V lost 1 base and J lost 5, with 15 bases in between. Here the CDR3 reads CASSLDGGLNNNEQFF. CDR3 DNA: TGTGCCAGCAGCTTAGACGGGGGCCTAAACAACAATGAGCAGTTCTTC.

This clonotype was counted at least ten times. This chain links TRBV12-3 or TRBV12-4 with TRBJ2-3; possible D gene TRBD1, 7 bases. The CDR3 sequence is 17 residues long. V lost 6 bases to trimming and J lost 5 bases, with 24 bases between them. CDR3 amino acids: CASRQAFRGAREDTQYF. CDR3 coding DNA: TGTGCCAGCAGGCAAGCCTTCAGGGGGGCACGGGAAGATACGCAGTATTTT.

This clonotype was seen many times. The genes are TRBV12-3 or TRBV12-4 and TRBJ2-3; D not resolved. Trimming shortened V by 5 bases and J by 1 base, and 4 bases separated the two germline ends. CDR3 length: 12 amino acids. The CDR3 region is CASSKGTDTQYF. The CDR3 DNA reads TGTGCCAGCAGTAAGGGCACAGATACGCAGTATTTT.